This T cell receptor (beta chain) was captured in a study of blood T cell repertoires in COVID-19. Study overall: Sample material is recorded as cDNA or gDNA derived from T cells, B-cell-depleted T cells, or PBMCs.

Data came from immunoSEQ multiplex PCR; TCRdb stores just in-frame clones and leaves some out. The data contain approximately 160,000 clones, about four fifths of them singletons. Deletions cut 1 base from V and 3 bases from J, with 10 bases between. This CDR3 contains 15 residues. Germline V lookup: CDR1 SGHTA, CDR2 FQGTGA. The clonotype originates from a woman of 80 years or more with acute or convalescent COVID-19. The sequencing input was peripheral blood. The chain recombines TRBV7-3 with TRBJ2-1, with D tentatively TRBD1 (5 bases). The CDR3 is CASSLMDTGYNEQFF. CDR3 DNA sequence: TGTGCCAGCAGCTTAATGGACACCGGCTACAATGAGCAGTTCTTC.